These T cell receptor beta chains were read from a single sample in a study of molecular identifiers for immune sequencing clone quantification. From the PCR reads, TCRdb called clonotypes with MiXCR, one entry per CDR3 protein. The table records about 330,000 distinct CDR3 sequences, 24% of them present only once. Sequencing was performed on naive CD8+ T cells from blood, with Jurkat cell RNA spiked in. All receptors come from a human donor in good health. Some libraries in this study had Jurkat cell RNA spiked in. Each CDR3 is given with its conserved first and last residue. D genes are given only for firm matches. Clone size is stated in some rows and not others, as once, few, many or a class when expanded.

clone size: NA; J gene: TRBJ2-5; V gene: TRBV14; D gene: NA; CDR3 protein: CASSQDEGGEF; CDR3 DNA: TGTGCCAGCAGCCAAGACGAGGGGGGGGAGTTC
clone size: few; J gene: TRBJ2-5; V gene: TRBV12-5; D gene: NA; CDR3 protein: CASGFGETQYF; CDR3 DNA: TGTGCTAGTGGTTTCGGGGAGACCCAGTACTTC
clone size: few; J gene: TRBJ2-3; V gene: TRBV11-2; D gene: NA; CDR3 protein: CASSSAEFTDTQYF; CDR3 DNA: TGTGCCAGCAGCTCGGCAGAGTTCACAGATACGCAGTATTTT
clone size: few; J gene: TRBJ1-2; V gene: TRBV27; D gene: NA; CDR3 protein: CASSLAPPWGIYGYTF; CDR3 DNA: TGTGCCAGCAGTTTAGCCCCTCCGTGGGGTATTTATGGCTACACCTTC
clone size: NA; J gene: TRBJ2-7; V gene: TRBV7-9; D gene: NA; CDR3 protein: CASSAEDSSYEQYF; CDR3 DNA: TGTGCCAGCAGCGCAGAGGACAGCTCCTACGAGCAGTACTTC
clone size: few; J gene: TRBJ2-3; V gene: TRBV12-3/TRBV12-4; D gene: NA; CDR3 protein: CASKKGAATDTQYF; CDR3 DNA: TGTGCCAGCAAGAAGGGCGCAGCCACAGATACGCAGTATTTT
clone size: few; J gene: TRBJ2-7; V gene: TRBV30; D gene: TRBD1; CDR3 protein: CAWSVVTGIYEQYF; CDR3 DNA: TGTGCCTGGAGTGTAGTGACAGGGATCTACGAGCAGTACTTC
clone size: NA; J gene: TRBJ1-1; V gene: TRBV6-2/TRBV6-3; D gene: NA; CDR3 protein: CASSPHHFEAFF; CDR3 DNA: TGTGCCAGCAGTCCCCATCATTTTGAAGCTTTCTTT
clone size: few; J gene: TRBJ2-7; V gene: TRBV3-1; D gene: NA; CDR3 protein: CASSPGRLAYEQYF; CDR3 DNA: TGTGCCAGCAGCCCGGGACGTCTAGCCTACGAGCAGTACTTC
clone size: NA; J gene: TRBJ2-7; V gene: TRBV6-5; D gene: TRBD2; CDR3 protein: CASNGRSSYEQYF; CDR3 DNA: TGTGCCAGCAACGGGAGGAGCTCCTACGAGCAGTACTTC
clone size: few; J gene: TRBJ2-3; V gene: TRBV7-6; D gene: TRBD2; CDR3 protein: CASSLLSSGGTDTQYF; CDR3 DNA: TGTGCCAGCAGCTTACTGTCTAGCGGGGGAACAGATACGCAGTATTTT
clone size: many; J gene: TRBJ2-3; V gene: TRBV28; D gene: TRBD1; CDR3 protein: CASSFSPKDRVTSTDTQYF; CDR3 DNA: TGTGCCAGCAGTTTCTCCCCCAAGGACAGGGTAACTAGCACAGATACGCAGTATTTT
clone size: NA; J gene: TRBJ2-7; V gene: TRBV9; D gene: NA; CDR3 protein: CASGPFPEVYEQYF; CDR3 DNA: TGTGCCAGCGGCCCCTTCCCCGAGGTCTACGAGCAGTACTTC
clone size: NA; J gene: TRBJ1-5; V gene: TRBV28; D gene: NA; CDR3 protein: CASSSRYVPSNRPQHF; CDR3 DNA: TGTGCCAGCAGTTCCCGTTATGTCCCTAGCAATCGGCCCCAGCATTTT
clone size: NA; J gene: TRBJ1-5; V gene: TRBV6-6; D gene: NA; CDR3 protein: CASSYLRQDQPKHF; CDR3 DNA: TGTGCCAGCAGTTACTTGAGACAGGATCAGCCCAAGCATTTT
clone size: NA; J gene: TRBJ2-1; V gene: TRBV30; D gene: NA; CDR3 protein: CAWSEGGGNEQFF; CDR3 DNA: TGTGCCTGGAGTGAAGGGGGGGGCAATGAGCAGTTCTTC
clone size: NA; J gene: TRBJ1-1; V gene: TRBV6-5; D gene: NA; CDR3 protein: CASGGGAEAFF; CDR3 DNA: TGTGCCAGCGGTGGCGGGGCTGAAGCTTTCTTT
clone size: NA; J gene: TRBJ1-1; V gene: TRBV12-5; D gene: NA; CDR3 protein: CASGLVGEAFF; CDR3 DNA: TGTGCTAGTGGTTTGGTCGGTGAAGCTTTCTTT
clone size: few; J gene: TRBJ2-1; V gene: TRBV7-9; D gene: NA; CDR3 protein: CASSLLAPYNEQFF; CDR3 DNA: TGTGCCAGCAGCTTACTAGCGCCTTACAATGAGCAGTTCTTC
clone size: few; J gene: TRBJ1-1; V gene: TRBV12-3/TRBV12-4; D gene: NA; CDR3 protein: CASSLGHQISSEAFF; CDR3 DNA: TGTGCCAGCAGTTTGGGTCATCAGATATCGTCCGAAGCTTTCTTT
clone size: many; J gene: TRBJ1-1; V gene: TRBV30; D gene: NA; CDR3 protein: CAWSATGREAFF; CDR3 DNA: TGTGCCTGGAGTGCAACAGGGCGGGAAGCTTTCTTT
clone size: few; J gene: TRBJ2-4; V gene: TRBV3-1; D gene: NA; CDR3 protein: CASSLRRENIQYF; CDR3 DNA: TGTGCCAGCAGCCTCCGACGAGAAAACATTCAGTACTTC
clone size: NA; J gene: TRBJ2-5; V gene: TRBV7-9; D gene: TRBD2; CDR3 protein: CASSPPLGGSQETQYF; CDR3 DNA: TGTGCCAGCAGCCCACCGCTGGGGGGGTCACAAGAGACCCAGTACTTC
clone size: many; J gene: TRBJ1-5; V gene: TRBV7-2; D gene: NA; CDR3 protein: CASSLDNNQPQHF; CDR3 DNA: TGTGCCAGCAGCTTAGATAACAATCAGCCCCAGCATTTT
clone size: NA; J gene: TRBJ1-3; V gene: TRBV12-3/TRBV12-4; D gene: NA; CDR3 protein: CASSLDSRNTIYF; CDR3 DNA: TGTGCCAGCAGTTTAGATTCGCGAAACACCATATATTTT
clone size: few; J gene: TRBJ2-7; V gene: TRBV6-2/TRBV6-3; D gene: TRBD1; CDR3 protein: CASSYFGQGYEQYF; CDR3 DNA: TGTGCCAGCAGTTACTTTGGACAGGGTTACGAGCAGTACTTC
clone size: NA; J gene: TRBJ2-5; V gene: TRBV20-1; D gene: TRBD2; CDR3 protein: CSARLPTSGVNVDQETQYF; CDR3 DNA: TGCAGTGCTAGACTACCAACGAGCGGGGTTAATGTGGACCAAGAGACCCAGTACTTC
clone size: many; J gene: TRBJ1-1; V gene: TRBV29-1; D gene: TRBD1; CDR3 protein: CSVAWTGGVADTEAFF; CDR3 DNA: TGCAGCGTTGCGTGGACAGGGGGCGTTGCGGACACTGAAGCTTTCTTT
clone size: many; J gene: TRBJ1-1; V gene: TRBV7-2; D gene: NA; CDR3 protein: CASSLGGAYTEAFF; CDR3 DNA: TGTGCCAGCAGCTTAGGGGGCGCGTACACTGAAGCTTTCTTT
clone size: many; J gene: TRBJ1-2; V gene: TRBV29-1; D gene: NA; CDR3 protein: CSAQGGNGYTF; CDR3 DNA: TGCAGCGCCCAAGGCGGTAATGGCTACACCTTC
clone size: many; J gene: TRBJ2-5; V gene: TRBV28; D gene: TRBD2; CDR3 protein: CASSFPNLAGVTETQYF; CDR3 DNA: TGTGCCAGCAGTTTCCCGAATCTAGCGGGAGTCACAGAGACCCAGTACTTC
clone size: NA; J gene: TRBJ1-3; V gene: TRBV4-3; D gene: NA; CDR3 protein: CASSQGTAPGNTIYF; CDR3 DNA: TGCGCCAGCAGCCAAGGTACTGCACCTGGAAACACCATATATTTT
clone size: few; J gene: TRBJ2-7; V gene: TRBV20-1; D gene: NA; CDR3 protein: CSARDYRVSNLEQYF; CDR3 DNA: TGCAGTGCTAGAGATTACCGGGTCTCTAATCTCGAGCAGTACTTC
clone size: many; J gene: TRBJ2-3; V gene: TRBV29-1; D gene: TRBD2; CDR3 protein: CSVGGGGADPLDTQYF; CDR3 DNA: TGCAGCGTTGGGGGCGGGGGGGCCGATCCCTTGGATACGCAGTATTTT
clone size: many; J gene: TRBJ1-1; V gene: TRBV7-9; D gene: NA; CDR3 protein: CASKAGTEAFF; CDR3 DNA: TGTGCCAGCAAGGCGGGAACTGAAGCTTTCTTT
clone size: few; J gene: TRBJ2-1; V gene: TRBV19; D gene: NA; CDR3 protein: CASSKDPSWDNEQFF; CDR3 DNA: TGTGCCAGTAGCAAAGATCCGAGTTGGGACAATGAGCAGTTCTTC
clone size: NA; J gene: TRBJ1-4; V gene: TRBV28; D gene: NA; CDR3 protein: CARTSLGIIGWEKLFF; CDR3 DNA: TGTGCCCGCACATCTCTTGGGATTATCGGATGGGAAAAACTGTTTTTT
clone size: few; J gene: TRBJ1-2; V gene: TRBV3-1; D gene: NA; CDR3 protein: CASSQDSGGYYGYTF; CDR3 DNA: TGTGCCAGCAGCCAAGATTCTGGGGGGTACTATGGCTACACCTTC
clone size: many; J gene: TRBJ2-5; V gene: TRBV7-6; D gene: NA; CDR3 protein: CASSNPVGVSFAQYF; CDR3 DNA: TGTGCCAGCAGCAACCCAGTTGGGGTTAGTTTCGCCCAGTACTTC
clone size: NA; J gene: TRBJ2-7; V gene: TRBV7-9; D gene: NA; CDR3 protein: CASSNSGTDEQYF; CDR3 DNA: TGTGCCAGCAGCAATTCGGGGACTGACGAGCAGTACTTC
clone size: many; J gene: TRBJ1-1; V gene: TRBV5-6; D gene: NA; CDR3 protein: CASSSQGLTEAFF; CDR3 DNA: TGTGCCAGCAGCTCACAGGGTTTAACTGAAGCTTTCTTT
clone size: many; J gene: TRBJ2-3; V gene: TRBV6-5; D gene: TRBD1; CDR3 protein: CASSYSIGTGGSTDTQYF; CDR3 DNA: TGTGCCAGCAGTTACTCGATCGGGACAGGAGGGAGCACAGATACGCAGTATTTT
clone size: few; J gene: TRBJ2-3; V gene: TRBV7-9; D gene: NA; CDR3 protein: CASSPEPGTEKADTQYF; CDR3 DNA: TGTGCCAGCAGTCCCGAACCCGGGACGGAAAAGGCAGATACGCAGTATTTT
clone size: NA; J gene: TRBJ2-7; V gene: TRBV7-9; D gene: TRBD1; CDR3 protein: CASSFPGQGAREQYF; CDR3 DNA: TGTGCCAGCAGCTTTCCGGGACAGGGGGCGAGGGAGCAGTACTTC
clone size: many; J gene: TRBJ1-1; V gene: TRBV30; D gene: TRBD1; CDR3 protein: CAWSPGGFSTEAFF; CDR3 DNA: TGTGCCTGGAGTCCAGGGGGTTTCAGCACTGAAGCTTTCTTT
clone size: few; J gene: TRBJ1-5; V gene: TRBV5-6; D gene: NA; CDR3 protein: CASSLAGRVDNQPQHF; CDR3 DNA: TGTGCCAGCAGCTTGGCCGGCAGGGTAGACAATCAGCCCCAGCATTTT
clone size: few; J gene: TRBJ2-1; V gene: TRBV5-6; D gene: TRBD1; CDR3 protein: CASSGTGSVNEQFF; CDR3 DNA: TGTGCCAGCAGCGGGACAGGAAGTGTTAATGAGCAGTTCTTC
clone size: few; J gene: TRBJ2-3; V gene: TRBV9; D gene: NA; CDR3 protein: CASNTGGGQSDTQYF; CDR3 DNA: TGTGCCAGCAATACAGGGGGGGGCCAATCAGATACGCAGTATTTT
clone size: NA; J gene: TRBJ2-3; V gene: TRBV7-9; D gene: TRBD2; CDR3 protein: CASSSTRVDGTSVTDTQYF; CDR3 DNA: TGTGCCAGCAGCTCGACTAGGGTCGACGGGACTAGCGTAACAGATACGCAGTATTTT
clone size: NA; J gene: TRBJ2-7; V gene: TRBV3-1; D gene: TRBD1; CDR3 protein: CASSPTAGTGPYEQYF; CDR3 DNA: TGTGCCAGCAGCCCTACCGCCGGGACAGGCCCCTACGAGCAGTACTTC
clone size: few; J gene: TRBJ1-3; V gene: TRBV4-1; D gene: NA; CDR3 protein: CASSQDLASSGNTIYF; CDR3 DNA: TGCGCCAGCAGCCAAGATCTGGCGAGCTCTGGAAACACCATATATTTT
clone size: NA; J gene: TRBJ2-5; V gene: TRBV6-5; D gene: NA; CDR3 protein: CASSFGRRLVYQETQYF; CDR3 DNA: TGTGCCAGCAGTTTCGGACGCCGCTTAGTGTACCAAGAGACCCAGTACTTC
clone size: many; J gene: TRBJ1-6; V gene: TRBV7-6; D gene: NA; CDR3 protein: CASSLGRQNSPLHF; CDR3 DNA: TGTGCCAGCAGCTTAGGTCGACAGAATTCACCCCTCCACTTT
clone size: NA; J gene: TRBJ2-3; V gene: TRBV9; D gene: TRBD2; CDR3 protein: CASSVGAGGPTDTQYF; CDR3 DNA: TGTGCCAGCAGCGTAGGGGCGGGGGGGCCCACAGATACGCAGTATTTT
clone size: many; J gene: TRBJ2-3; V gene: TRBV28; D gene: TRBD2; CDR3 protein: CASSHTGTSGPTDTQYF; CDR3 DNA: TGTGCCAGCAGTCACACAGGGACTAGCGGGCCGACAGATACGCAGTATTTT